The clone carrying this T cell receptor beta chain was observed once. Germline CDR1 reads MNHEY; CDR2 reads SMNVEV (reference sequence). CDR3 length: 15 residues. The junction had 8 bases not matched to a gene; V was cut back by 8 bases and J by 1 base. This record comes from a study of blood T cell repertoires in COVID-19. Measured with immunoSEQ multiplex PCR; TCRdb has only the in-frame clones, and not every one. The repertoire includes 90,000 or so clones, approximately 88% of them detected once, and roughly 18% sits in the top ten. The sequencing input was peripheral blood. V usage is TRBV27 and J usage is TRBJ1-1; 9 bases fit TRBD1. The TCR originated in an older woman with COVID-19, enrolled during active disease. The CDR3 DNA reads TGTGCCAGCCAGGGACAGGGTATTAAGAACACTGAAGCTTTCTTT. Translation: CASQGQGIKNTEAFF.